This T cell receptor beta chain is drawn from a study of PD-1 blockade in classical Hodgkin lymphoma. Sequencing was performed with immunoSEQ multiplex PCR; in TCRdb, only in-frame clones are kept and a portion is missing. The profile shows some 10,000 clones, about four fifths of them singletons. Following autologous stem cell transplantation, relapse occurred in every patient, and exposure to brentuximab vedotin varied. Magnetic depletion of non-target cells from thawed PBMCs yielded purified CD8+ T cells. Germline V gene lookup returns CDR1 SEHNR and CDR2 FQNEAQ (reference sequence). V lost 4 bases to trimming and J lost 7 bases; unmatched junction nucleotides: 13. The CDR3 has 17 amino acids.

This specimen was CD8+ T cells from blood, taken at baseline. The TCR originated in a human donor with classical Hodgkin lymphoma. V gene TRBV7-9 combines with J gene TRBJ1-4, with 9 bases lining up with TRBD1. The DNA for the CDR3 is TGTGCCAGCAGCTCACCAAGAAACAGGGGGCGGGCTGAAAAACTGTTTTTT. Translation: CASSSPRNRGRAEKLFF.